A selection of T cell receptor beta chains follows, all from one sample in a study of T cell responses to AZD1222 COVID-19 vaccine. TCRdb keeps only in-frame clones here, not all; method: immunoSEQ multiplex PCR. The sample contains around 130,000 clones, over 85% of which appear only once. The source material was peripheral blood, sampled on day 0 of AZD1222 vaccination. These receptors were obtained from an adult in good health. Both conserved end residues are part of each CDR3. The order of the fields is clone size, V gene, J gene, D gene, CDR3 protein, CDR3 DNA. D genes are given only for firm matches. A clone size is listed for some rows: how often the clone was seen (once, few, many), or a class if it is expanded.

clone size: NA
V gene: TRBV5-6
J gene: TRBJ2-4
D gene: NA
CDR3 protein: CASSSLGRTENIQYF
CDR3 DNA: TGTGCCAGCAGCTCCCTTGGCAGGACAGAAAACATTCAGTACTTC

clone size: NA
V gene: TRBV18
J gene: TRBJ1-4
D gene: NA
CDR3 protein: CASSPRAGTNEKLFF
CDR3 DNA: TGTGCCAGCTCACCAAGGGCTGGGACGAATGAAAAACTGTTTTTT

clone size: NA
V gene: TRBV24-1
J gene: TRBJ2-5
D gene: NA
CDR3 protein: CATTEAGGETQYF
CDR3 DNA: TGTGCCACCACCGAAGCCGGTGGGGAGACCCAGTACTTC

clone size: NA
V gene: TRBV7-2
J gene: TRBJ2-3
D gene: TRBD2
CDR3 protein: CASSLALAGGRADTQYF
CDR3 DNA: TGTGCCAGCAGCTTAGCCCTAGCGGGAGGGCGGGCAGATACGCAGTATTTT

clone size: NA
V gene: TRBV28
J gene: TRBJ1-2
D gene: NA
CDR3 protein: CASRSMGYGYTF
CDR3 DNA: TGTGCCAGCAGATCCATGGGGTATGGCTACACCTTC

clone size: NA
V gene: TRBV19
J gene: TRBJ1-5
D gene: TRBD1
CDR3 protein: CASSTRDREEQPQHF
CDR3 DNA: TGTGCCAGTAGTACCCGGGACAGGGAAGAACAGCCCCAGCATTTT

clone size: NA
V gene: TRBV14
J gene: TRBJ1-5
D gene: NA
CDR3 protein: CASSRDSNQPQHF
CDR3 DNA: TGTGCCAGCAGCCGAGACAGCAATCAGCCCCAGCATTTT

clone size: NA
V gene: TRBV2
J gene: TRBJ1-1
D gene: NA
CDR3 protein: CASLYRFGITEAFF
CDR3 DNA: TGTGCCAGCTTGTACCGGTTCGGGATCACTGAAGCTTTCTTT

clone size: NA
V gene: TRBV5-1
J gene: TRBJ1-1
D gene: NA
CDR3 protein: CASSNLATAGATEAFF
CDR3 DNA: TGCGCCAGCAGCAATTTAGCGACAGCCGGCGCCACTGAAGCTTTCTTT

clone size: NA
V gene: TRBV5-4
J gene: TRBJ2-7
D gene: TRBD1
CDR3 protein: CASSFGTGGIDEQYF
CDR3 DNA: TGTGCCAGCAGCTTTGGGACAGGGGGTATTGACGAGCAGTACTTC

clone size: NA
V gene: TRBV4-3
J gene: TRBJ2-7
D gene: NA
CDR3 protein: CASSQEDGAYEQYF
CDR3 DNA: TGCGCCAGCAGCCAAGAGGACGGAGCCTACGAGCAGTACTTC

clone size: few
V gene: TRBV3-1/TRBV3-2
J gene: TRBJ1-1
D gene: NA
CDR3 protein: CASSHNGGFGEAFF
CDR3 DNA: TGTGCCAGCAGCCACAATGGGGGATTTGGCGAAGCTTTCTTT

clone size: NA
V gene: TRBV7-2
J gene: TRBJ1-2
D gene: NA
CDR3 protein: CASRATGFGYTF
CDR3 DNA: TGTGCCAGCAGAGCTACAGGGTTTGGCTACACCTTC

clone size: NA
V gene: TRBV6-2/TRBV6-3
J gene: TRBJ1-2
D gene: TRBD1
CDR3 protein: CASSWDRGYGYTF
CDR3 DNA: TGTGCCAGCAGCTGGGACAGGGGCTATGGCTACACCTTC

clone size: NA
V gene: TRBV7-6
J gene: TRBJ2-1
D gene: TRBD1
CDR3 protein: CASSSTGSSYNEQFF
CDR3 DNA: TGTGCCAGCAGCTCGACAGGGTCTTCCTACAATGAGCAGTTCTTC

clone size: NA
V gene: TRBV6-1
J gene: TRBJ2-3
D gene: NA
CDR3 protein: CASSERRTDTQYF
CDR3 DNA: TGTGCCAGCAGTGAACGCCGCACAGATACGCAGTATTTT

clone size: NA
V gene: TRBV10-2
J gene: TRBJ2-1
D gene: TRBD1
CDR3 protein: CASSESGQYNEQFF
CDR3 DNA: TGCGCCAGCAGTGAGTCGGGACAGTACAATGAGCAGTTCTTC

clone size: NA
V gene: TRBV6-5
J gene: TRBJ1-3
D gene: NA
CDR3 protein: CATMARSAGNTIYF
CDR3 DNA: TGTGCCACCATGGCAAGGTCCGCAGGAAACACCATATATTTT

clone size: NA
V gene: TRBV19
J gene: TRBJ1-1
D gene: NA
CDR3 protein: CASGVTLPEAFF
CDR3 DNA: TGTGCCAGTGGAGTCACACTCCCTGAAGCTTTCTTT

clone size: few
V gene: TRBV19
J gene: TRBJ1-4
D gene: TRBD1
CDR3 protein: CASMSDRNNEKLFF
CDR3 DNA: TGTGCCAGTATGTCGGACAGGAATAATGAAAAACTGTTTTTT

clone size: NA
V gene: TRBV7-2
J gene: TRBJ2-2
D gene: NA
CDR3 protein: CASSPYLDTGELFF
CDR3 DNA: TGTGCCAGCAGCCCGTACCTGGACACCGGGGAGCTGTTTTTT

clone size: NA
V gene: TRBV5-8
J gene: TRBJ1-6
D gene: NA
CDR3 protein: CASSLRTNSPLHF
CDR3 DNA: TGTGCCAGCAGCTTAAGAACGAATTCACCCCTCCACTTT